This T cell receptor beta chain was sequenced for a study of blood T cell repertoires in COVID-19. Study at large: Sites across the United States, Italy and Spain contributed samples from acute and convalescent COVID-19.

Patients in Seattle were enrolled during active infection, then followed longitudinally. Authors' processing steps: Nucleated cell number was recorded as an estimate derived from reference gene primer amplification. TCRdb keeps only in-frame clones here, not all; method: immunoSEQ multiplex PCR. V and J calls and clone size come straight from that table; D and trimming were deduced from the DNA. The sample includes around 150,000 clones, about 85% seen only once; the top ten take less than 10%. The CDR3 is 16 amino acids. Germline loops: CDR1 KGHDR, CDR2 SFDVKD. The trim removed 3 bases at V and 4 bases at J, leaving 4 bases unmatched.

The sequencing input was peripheral blood. The chain carries TRBV24-1 and TRBJ2-6; TRBD2 matches 8 bases. This receptor was identified in a woman aged 55 to 70 with COVID-19, enrolled during active disease. This chain's CDR3 is CATSDPGGEGANVLTF. CDR3 in DNA: TGTGCCACCAGTGATCCCGGGGGGGAGGGGGCCAACGTCCTGACTTTC.